The text below deals with one T cell receptor beta chain. This CDR3 has 14 residues. Unmatched junction bases numbered 4, after V lost 7 bases and J lost 2 bases. Looked up from germline, CDR1 is LNHDA and CDR2 is SQIVND (reference sequence). In the original analysis: Researchers report that nucleated cell counts were estimated from reference gene primer amplification. Here immunoSEQ multiplex PCR was the method, and the copy in TCRdb shows in-frame clones only, minus some. Clone size and V and J calls were adopted from that table, with D and trimming inferred from the DNA. This table holds 130,000 or so clones, about 81% found once. Cohorts were determined from participant-reported clinical history. The data originate from a study of blood T cell repertoires in COVID-19. At the level of the study: Acute and convalescent COVID-19 specimens originated in the United States, Italy and Spain. PBMCs, B-cell-depleted T cells, or T cells provided the cDNA or gDNA that made up the material.

The chain recombines TRBV19 with TRBJ1-2, with 10 bases identical to TRBD1. This TCR came from a man aged 35 to 55 with acute COVID-19. Source material: PBMCs or T cells enriched from blood (not recorded which). The CDR3 sequence: CASIEGQGNYGYTF. The CDR3 region has the DNA TGTGCCAGTATCGAGGGACAGGGGAACTATGGCTACACCTTC.